This T cell receptor beta chain was retrieved from a study of cytotoxic CD8 clonotypes in ibrutinib-treated CLL. Germline CDR1 and CDR2: LNHDA and SQIVND (reference sequence). The CDR3 totals 16 residues. V was trimmed by 6 bases and J by 0 bases, leaving 17 bases between them. The repertoire was sequenced with immunoSEQ multiplex PCR; TCRdb's copy has only in-frame clones and lacks some. This table has roughly 180,000 clones, about 72% appearing once. This chain joins TRBV19 and TRBJ1-1; D gene uncertain. The source material was PBMCs, sampled after 24 months of ibrutinib treatment. The sequence came from a human donor with chronic lymphocytic leukemia. The CDR3 coding sequence is TGTGCCAGTAGCCCAAGTACAGTATCGATGAACACTGAAGCTTTCTTT. It specifies CASSPSTVSMNTEAFF.